This T cell receptor (beta chain) was retrieved from a study of CD8 T cells in Susac syndrome (dated by TCRdb to about 2019). Regarding the complete study: Among the sequenced Susac syndrome patients, over five had clinically active disease and roughly 8 were in clinical remission. At the time of blood withdrawal, Susac syndrome patients were either therapy-naive, taking corticosteroids (with some also receiving IVIg), or on IVIg alone. The study used repertoire sequencing to test whether antigen drove CD8+ T cell activation and differentiation in Susac syndrome.

Comment on this clonotype: Its cognate antigen has yet to be identified. Nothing much larger sits one base from this clone, and base qualities are not available.

Peripheral blood CD8+ and CD4+ T cells from healthy donors, Susac syndrome patients and multiple sclerosis patients were profiled by high-throughput TCR beta sequencing. The Susac syndrome patients fulfilled recently defined diagnostic criteria for definite or probable disease. Bulk CD8+ and CD4+ T cells were purified by magnetic negative isolation, whereas CD8+ TEMRA cells were enriched by FACS. Blood was drawn into EDTA tubes, processed within 24 hours, and PBMCs were isolated by density gradient centrifugation. PBMCs intended for TCR sequencing were frozen in liquid nitrogen and were later thawed in a 37 degrees C water bath. Purity of sorted or isolated CD4+, CD8+ and CD8+ TEMRA cells was at least 90%. Study-level results and caveats: The number of individuals in the TCR sequencing and HLA analysis was acknowledged as relatively small. No clonal expansion was detected in the CD4+ T cell repertoire of Susac syndrome patients.

RNA was extracted using the RNeasy kit, and roughly 0.5 to 1 microgram was reverse transcribed with random hexamers. TCR beta CDR3 regions were amplified with the immunoSEQ multiplex PCR assay covering 54 Vbeta and 13 Jbeta segments. Bias from PCR amplification was corrected by using a synthetic template baseline for primer optimization and for computational correction. For the original study's pipeline: Reads were annotated to V, D and J genes according to IMGT and were analyzed with immunoSEQ Analyzer, with only productive sequences retained. To calculate clonality, Shannon entropy was normalized by log2 of the number of productive unique sequences and then subtracted from one. For each patient and control, public and private clones were evaluated among the 100 most prevalent clones. Susac-specific clones were defined as absent from healthy and MS cohorts, around 980 published viral clones and other ImmuneACCESS disease sequences. The public reads were run again by TCRdb, first through fastp at Q25 and then through MiXCR, and only productive beta chains were kept. Each CDR3 protein gets just one entry, which takes the most common genes and DNA from the rows behind it. The V and J calls reflect TCRdb's pipeline rather than the authors' work. In all, the sample holds roughly 80,000 distinct CDR3 sequences, and 93% of those were seen once. The leading ten clones occupy roughly 0.5% of the sample.

The germline ends are 6 bases apart after V is trimmed by 4 bases and J by 5 bases. The germline V gene yields SNHLY for CDR1 and FYNNEI for CDR2. CDR3 length: 12 amino acids, cysteine to phenylalanine. The sequence is cut down to CDR3 DNA, 36 bases in frame from base 1. The sequenced sample was CD4+ T cells from PBMCs. The chain uses TRBV2 and TRBJ1-5, with the D gene not clear enough to name. This receptor was obtained from a human donor with Susac syndrome. Here is the DNA: TGTGCCAGCAGTGTGATGGATCAGCCCCAGCATTTT. The translation is CASSVMDQPQHF. Reference TRBV2 and TRBJ1-5 proteins supply the regions before and after the CDR3; the full variable domain is: EPEVTQTPSHQVTQMGQEVILRCVPISNHLYFYWYRQILGQKVEFLVSFYNNEISEKSEIFDDQFSVERPDGSNFTLKIRSTKLEDSAMYFCASSVMDQPQHFGDGTRLSIL.